This is a list of T cell receptor beta chains from one sample in a study of T cell changes during pregnancy in multiple sclerosis. The assay was immunoSEQ multiplex PCR, and TCRdb's table has in-frame clones only and misses some. The data hold roughly 49,000 clones, with approximately 90% observed a single time. Sample: CD4+ T cells from peripheral blood mononuclear cells, taken in the second trimester of pregnancy. These receptors all come from a female donor in good health, enrolled as a control in a pregnancy study. The CDR3 runs from the conserved cysteine through the conserved F or W. Each record gives: clone size, J gene, V gene, D gene, CDR3 DNA, CDR3 protein. The D gene is left open where the match is weak. Size values are once, few and many counts, or a class for expanded clones, and some rows have none.

clone_size: .
j_call: TRBJ2-5
v_call: TRBV6-5
d_call: .
cdr3_nt: TGTGCCAGCCGACGGGGTACCGAGACCCAGTACTTC
cdr3_aa: CASRRGTETQYF

clone_size: .
j_call: TRBJ2-6
v_call: TRBV15
d_call: TRBD1
cdr3_nt: TGTGCCACCAGCAGAGATCGAGGGCAGGGGGCGCGCGGGGCCAACGTCCTGACTTTC
cdr3_aa: CATSRDRGQGARGANVLTF

clone_size: .
j_call: TRBJ2-5
v_call: TRBV6-6
d_call: .
cdr3_nt: TGTGCCAGCAGTTACTCGGCAGGGCAAGAGACCCAGTACTTC
cdr3_aa: CASSYSAGQETQYF

clone_size: .
j_call: TRBJ1-1
v_call: TRBV27
d_call: .
cdr3_nt: TGTGCCAGCAGTACCCTGGGGGGAACTGAAGCTTTCTTT
cdr3_aa: CASSTLGGTEAFF

clone_size: .
j_call: TRBJ2-5
v_call: TRBV7-2
d_call: .
cdr3_nt: TGTGCCAGCAGCTACCCCTACGGAGAGACCCAGTACTTC
cdr3_aa: CASSYPYGETQYF

clone_size: .
j_call: TRBJ2-1
v_call: TRBV19
d_call: .
cdr3_nt: TGTGCCAGTAGAAAGGACAGATCCTCCTACAATGAGCAGTTCTTC
cdr3_aa: CASRKDRSSYNEQFF

clone_size: .
j_call: TRBJ2-1
v_call: TRBV29-1
d_call: TRBD1
cdr3_nt: TGCAGCGTTGATGACAGGGGAATAGGTGAGCAGTTCTTC
cdr3_aa: CSVDDRGIGEQFF

clone_size: .
j_call: TRBJ2-5
v_call: TRBV29-1
d_call: .
cdr3_nt: TGCAGCGTGTACCCAGAACAAGAGACCCAGTACTTC
cdr3_aa: CSVYPEQETQYF

clone_size: .
j_call: TRBJ2-1
v_call: TRBV18
d_call: TRBD1
cdr3_nt: TGTGCCAGCTCACCACCGGGACAGGGTATACATGAGCAGTTCTTC
cdr3_aa: CASSPPGQGIHEQFF

clone_size: .
j_call: TRBJ1-6
v_call: TRBV10-3
d_call: TRBD1
cdr3_nt: TGTGCCATCAGTGGTACAGGGGGCACACCCCTCCACTTT
cdr3_aa: CAISGTGGTPLHF

clone_size: .
j_call: TRBJ2-7
v_call: TRBV5-1
d_call: TRBD2
cdr3_nt: TGCGCCAGCAGCCCAAGGACTAGCGGGGGCCCACCCGCAAGGGAGCAGTACTTC
cdr3_aa: CASSPRTSGGPPAREQYF

clone_size: .
j_call: TRBJ2-3
v_call: TRBV30
d_call: .
cdr3_nt: TGTGCCTGGGGGGCCACCCAGGATACGCAGTATTTT
cdr3_aa: CAWGATQDTQYF

clone_size: once
j_call: TRBJ2-3
v_call: TRBV5-1
d_call: .
cdr3_nt: TGCGCCAGCAGCTTGGAACCGGGACTCGCGCCTATTACGCAGTATTTT
cdr3_aa: CASSLEPGLAPITQYF

clone_size: .
j_call: TRBJ2-1
v_call: TRBV15
d_call: .
cdr3_nt: TGTGCCACCAGTCGGAGACAGGCAACCTACAATGAGCAGTTCTTC
cdr3_aa: CATSRRQATYNEQFF

clone_size: .
j_call: TRBJ2-7
v_call: TRBV2
d_call: .
cdr3_nt: TGTGCCAGCTTTGACACCCCCTACGAGCAGTACTTC
cdr3_aa: CASFDTPYEQYF

clone_size: .
j_call: TRBJ2-5
v_call: TRBV25-1
d_call: TRBD2
cdr3_nt: TGTGCCAGCAGTCCCCTAGCGGGGGAAGAGACCCAGTACTTC
cdr3_aa: CASSPLAGEETQYF

clone_size: .
j_call: TRBJ2-1
v_call: TRBV7-2
d_call: .
cdr3_nt: TGTGCCAGCAGGAGGGGTGGGGGGGCCGTTAAGGAGCAGTTCTTC
cdr3_aa: CASRRGGGAVKEQFF

clone_size: .
j_call: TRBJ2-7
v_call: TRBV7-2
d_call: .
cdr3_nt: TGTGCCAGCAGCTCCGACAGAACCTACGAGCAGTACTTC
cdr3_aa: CASSSDRTYEQYF

clone_size: .
j_call: TRBJ2-3
v_call: TRBV19
d_call: .
cdr3_nt: TGTGCCAGTAGTTTCCGGGAAGTTAAAACAGATACGCAGTATTTT
cdr3_aa: CASSFREVKTDTQYF

clone_size: .
j_call: TRBJ1-1
v_call: TRBV5-1
d_call: .
cdr3_nt: TGCGCCAGCAGAAGAAGCACTAACACTGAAGCTTTCTTT
cdr3_aa: CASRRSTNTEAFF

clone_size: .
j_call: TRBJ2-3
v_call: TRBV4-2
d_call: TRBD2
cdr3_nt: TGTGCCAGCAGCCAAGAGATCGCTAGCGGTCCTAGGCATACGCAGTATTTT
cdr3_aa: CASSQEIASGPRHTQYF

clone_size: .
j_call: TRBJ1-1
v_call: TRBV5-1
d_call: .
cdr3_nt: TGCGCCAGCAGCCTTGACAGGAACACTGAAGCTTTCTTT
cdr3_aa: CASSLDRNTEAFF

clone_size: .
j_call: TRBJ1-5
v_call: TRBV7-8
d_call: .
cdr3_nt: TGTGCCAGCAGCTTAGGGGGCGATCAGCCCCAGCATTTT
cdr3_aa: CASSLGGDQPQHF

clone_size: .
j_call: TRBJ2-3
v_call: TRBV7-9
d_call: TRBD1
cdr3_nt: TGTGCCAGCAGCTTGGACAGGGGCGCAGGAACAGATACGCAGTATTTT
cdr3_aa: CASSLDRGAGTDTQYF

clone_size: .
j_call: TRBJ1-3
v_call: TRBV7-6
d_call: .
cdr3_nt: TGTGCCAGCAGCCCTGGGCCGCTCTCTGGAAACACCATATATTTT
cdr3_aa: CASSPGPLSGNTIYF

clone_size: .
j_call: TRBJ1-5
v_call: TRBV6-5
d_call: .
cdr3_nt: TGTGCCAGCAGTTCACGAGGGGCAGGGGCATATCAGCCCCAGCATTTT
cdr3_aa: CASSSRGAGAYQPQHF

clone_size: .
j_call: TRBJ2-5
v_call: TRBV5-1
d_call: .
cdr3_nt: TGCGCCAGCACCTATGGGGCGAGGGAGACCCAGTACTTC
cdr3_aa: CASTYGARETQYF